The 17 T cell receptor beta chains below all came from one sample that was sequenced in a study of cytomegalovirus exposure and HLA in healthy donors. Primers for the PCR totalled 60 Vbeta and 13 Jbeta. Profiled with immunoSEQ multiplex PCR; TCRdb holds only in-frame clones, not every one. The sample carries roughly 86,000 clones, around four fifths recorded once. The specimen was PBMCs. The receptors were sampled from a man aged 50-59 years in good health and CMV-seropositive.

This chain uses TRBV28 with TRBJ1-1, with 9 bases that match TRBD1. The ends lost 6 bases at V and 3 bases at J; junction bases unmatched: 5. There are 14 residues in the CDR3. The germline gives CDR1 MDHEN, CDR2 SYDVKM. CDR3 sequence reads: CASRPGQGDTEAFF. The CDR3 coding sequence is TGTGCCAGCAGACCGGGACAGGGAGACACTGAAGCTTTCTTT.

This clone occurred a few times. The rearrangement uses TRBV5-6 and TRBJ2-3; D remains unclear. Trimming cost V 4 bases and J 2 bases, with 5 bases left between them. The germline V gene has CDR1 SGHDT and CDR2 YYEEEE. CDR3 length equals 12 residues. CDR3 nucleotide sequence: TGTGCCAGCAGCCCAGACACAGATACGCAGTATTTT. Amino acid sequence: CASSPDTDTQYF.

The chain's CDR3 is CASSLEISGGADTQYF. The CDR3 bases are TGCGCCAGCAGCTTGGAGATTAGCGGGGGGGCCGATACGCAGTATTTT. The genes are TRBV5-1 and TRBJ2-3; TRBD2 aligns across 11 bases. The germline V gene encodes CDR1 SGHRS and CDR2 YFSETQ. J gave up 6 bases and V 0 bases, and 6 bases lay outside the gene matches. The CDR3 has 16 amino acids.

This chain joins TRBV7-3 and TRBJ2-3; TRBD2 agrees at 9 bases. The CDR3 totals 14 residues. V was clipped by 4 bases and J by 5 bases; unmatched bases: 4. From germline, CDR1 is SGHTA and CDR2 FQGTGA. The CDR3 bases are TGTGCCAGCAGCTCCTGGACTAGCGAAGATACGCAGTATTTT. This gives the protein CASSSWTSEDTQYF.

The sample holds one count of this clone. The chain employs TRBV15 and TRBJ2-3; D is possibly TRBD2 (6 bases). Germline V gene lookup returns CDR1 LNHNV and CDR2 YYDKDF (reference sequence). CDR3 length equals 14 residues. V was pared by 5 bases and J by 6 bases, with 15 bases between. The CDR3 loop is CATSLARNGDTQYF. CDR3 coding DNA: TGTGCCACCAGCCTAGCGAGGAACGGCGATACGCAGTATTTT.

This chain uses TRBV5-4 with TRBJ2-1; TRBD2 matches at 10 bases. Germline trimming cut 4 bases from V and 4 bases from J; bases unmatched to any gene: 5. The V gene's germline CDR1 is SGHNT and CDR2 YYREEE (reference sequence). The CDR3 has 15 residues. CDR3 DNA: TGTGCCAGCAGCCCGGGACTAGCGATTTACAATGAGCAGTTCTTC. Translation gives CASSPGLAIYNEQFF.

The V gene is TRBV9, the J gene TRBJ2-5, with D tentatively TRBD1 (5 bases). This CDR3 is 14 amino acids long. V dropped 0 bases and J dropped 5 bases, with 11 bases sitting between them. The germline V gene encodes CDR1 SGDLS and CDR2 YYNGEE. As DNA, the CDR3 is TGTGCCAGCAGCGTAGATTTAGGGGTGGAGACCCAGTACTTC. It specifies CASSVDLGVETQYF.

The chain carries TRBV5-1 and TRBJ2-7; TRBD1 is a possible D gene (6 bases). Trimming took 4 bases from V and 0 from J, leaving 14 bases between them. Germline V gene lookup returns CDR1 SGHRS and CDR2 YFSETQ. There are 15 residues in the CDR3. The CDR3 region has the DNA TGCGCCAGCAGCCAGGACAGTCCGAGCTCCTACGAGCAGTACTTC. Translating gives CASSQDSPSSYEQYF.

This chain uses TRBV5-5 with TRBJ1-2; D call uncertain. CDR1 and CDR2 (germline): SGHKS, YYEKEE (reference sequence). Between the trimmed V and J ends, which lost 3 bases and 8 bases, there was a span of 8 bases. The length of the CDR3 is 11 residues. This chain's CDR3 is CASSSSVGYTF. The CDR3, as DNA: TGTGCCAGCAGCTCCTCCGTAGGCTACACCTTC.

This clone was observed a handful of times. This rearrangement joins TRBV7-9 to TRBJ1-1, with 8 bases aligning to TRBD1. V trimming: 0 bases; J trimming: 0 bases; junction bases outside the gene matches: 3. CDR3 length: 16 amino acids. The germline V gene has CDR1 SEHNR and CDR2 FQNEAQ (reference sequence). The CDR3 is CASSLAGQGLNTEAFF. For the CDR3, the DNA is TGTGCCAGCAGCTTAGCCGGACAGGGACTGAACACTGAAGCTTTCTTT.

The rearrangement joins TRBV15 to TRBJ2-7; possible D gene TRBD2, 6 bases. Germline CDR1 reads LNHNV; CDR2 reads YYDKDF (reference sequence). The CDR3 extends over 15 amino acids. V dropped 0 bases and J dropped 3 bases, with 12 bases sitting between them. The CDR3 DNA is TGTGCCACCAGCAGAGATCGGGGAGGACTCTACGAGCAGTACTTC. Residues: CATSRDRGGLYEQYF.

V gene TRBV14 combines with J gene TRBJ2-7; 12 bases match TRBD1. CDR3 size: 15 residues. Germline trimming cut 4 bases from V and 3 bases from J; bases unmatched to any gene: 4. In germline, CDR1 is SGHDN, CDR2 FVKESK. The CDR3 sequence is CASSLGQGAFYEQYF. CDR3 DNA: TGTGCCAGCAGCCTGGGACAGGGGGCTTTCTACGAGCAGTACTTC. Full variable domain (missing parts from reference TRBV14 and TRBJ2-7): EAGVTQFPSHSVIEKGQTVTLRCDPISGHDNLYWYRRVMGKEIKFLLHFVKESKQDESGMPNNRFLAERTGGTYSTLKVQPAELEDSGVYFCASSLGQGAFYEQYFGPGTRLTVT.

This clone was counted a few times. This chain connects TRBV4-2 to TRBJ2-5; 11 bases are shared with TRBD2. CDR1 is LGHNA and CDR2 is YNFKEQ in the germline V gene. The CDR3 spans 16 residues. V gave up 3 bases and J gave up 1 base; unmatched junction bases: 4. The CDR3 protein is CASSHAGTSGQETQYF. The CDR3 DNA reads as TGTGCCAGCAGCCATGCCGGGACTAGCGGCCAAGAGACCCAGTACTTC.

The chain combines TRBV5-1 with TRBJ2-5; the D is unclear. Trimming took off 0 bases at V and 3 bases at J, with 6 bases between the two ends. CDR1 is SGHRS and CDR2 is YFSETQ in the germline V gene. The CDR3 is 13 residues long. In nucleotides, the CDR3 is TGCGCCAGCAGCTTGGCAGGAAAAGAGACCCAGTACTTC. Amino acids: CASSLAGKETQYF.

This clone was seen a few times. The V and J genes are TRBV7-2 and TRBJ2-7; tentatively, D is TRBD2 (5 bases). From germline, CDR1 is SGHTA and CDR2 FQGNSA. The germline V and J ends were trimmed by 2 bases and 5 bases, with 16 bases remaining between them. This CDR3 region has 15 residues. The CDR3 DNA follows: TGTGCCAGCAGCTTAATGCCCTCTAGCTTGAACGAGCAGTACTTC. It encodes CASSLMPSSLNEQYF. The whole variable domain, filled in from reference TRBV7-2 and TRBJ2-7, reads GAGVSQSPSNKVTEKGKDVELRCDPISGHTALYWYRQSLGQGLEFLIYFQGNSAPDKSGLPSDRFSAERTGGSVSTLTIQRTQQEDSAVYLCASSLMPSSLNEQYFGPGTRLTVT.

The J gene is TRBJ1-6, the V gene TRBV27; TRBD1 might be the D (6 bases). CDR1 is MNHEY and CDR2 is SMNVEV in the germline V gene (reference sequence). Trimming pared 6 bases from V and 4 bases from J, leaving 13 bases between. CDR3 length: 15 residues. DNA for the CDR3: TGTGCCAGCAGGTCATACAGGGTATATAATTCACCCCTCCACTTT. Residues: CASRSYRVYNSPLHF.

V is TRBV14 and J is TRBJ2-7; TRBD1 matches 10 bases. Germline lookup yields CDR1 SGHDN and CDR2 FVKESK. V shed 0 bases, J shed 7 bases, and the junction held 9 bases outside the gene matches. The CDR3 spans 16 residues. CDR3 in amino acids: CASSQDLGQGRWEQYF. DNA for the CDR3: TGTGCCAGCAGCCAAGATCTGGGACAGGGGAGGTGGGAGCAGTACTTC.